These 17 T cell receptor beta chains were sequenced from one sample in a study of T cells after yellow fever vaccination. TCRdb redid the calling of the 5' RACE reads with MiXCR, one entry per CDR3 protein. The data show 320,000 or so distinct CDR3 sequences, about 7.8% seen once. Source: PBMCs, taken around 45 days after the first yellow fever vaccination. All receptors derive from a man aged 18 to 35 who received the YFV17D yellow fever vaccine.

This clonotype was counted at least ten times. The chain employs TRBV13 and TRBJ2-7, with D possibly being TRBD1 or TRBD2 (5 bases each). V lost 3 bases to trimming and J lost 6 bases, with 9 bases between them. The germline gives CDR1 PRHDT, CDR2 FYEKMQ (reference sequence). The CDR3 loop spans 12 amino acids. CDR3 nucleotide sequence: TGTGCCAGCAGCTTTGGGGGTGGCGAGCAGTACGTC. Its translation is CASSFGGGEQYV.

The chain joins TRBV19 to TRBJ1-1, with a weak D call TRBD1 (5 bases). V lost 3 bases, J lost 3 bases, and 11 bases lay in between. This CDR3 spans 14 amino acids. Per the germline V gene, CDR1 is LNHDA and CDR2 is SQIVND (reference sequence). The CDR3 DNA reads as TGTGCCAGTAGTATGGAGGGGACCGACACTGAAGCTTTCTTT. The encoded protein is CASSMEGTDTEAFF.

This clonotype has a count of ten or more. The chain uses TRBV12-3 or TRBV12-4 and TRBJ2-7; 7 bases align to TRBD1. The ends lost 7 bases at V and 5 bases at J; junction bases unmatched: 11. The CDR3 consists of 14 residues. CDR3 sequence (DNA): TGTGCCAGCACGACAGGGCAGGCCATCCACGAGCAGTACTTC. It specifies CASTTGQAIHEQYF.

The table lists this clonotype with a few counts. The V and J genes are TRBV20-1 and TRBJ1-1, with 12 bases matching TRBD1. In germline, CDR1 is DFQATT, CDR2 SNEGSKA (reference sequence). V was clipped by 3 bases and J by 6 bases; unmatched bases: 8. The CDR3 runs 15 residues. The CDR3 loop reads CSARVGDRGPPEAFF. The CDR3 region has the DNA TGCAGTGCTAGGGTTGGGGACAGGGGGCCCCCTGAAGCTTTCTTT.

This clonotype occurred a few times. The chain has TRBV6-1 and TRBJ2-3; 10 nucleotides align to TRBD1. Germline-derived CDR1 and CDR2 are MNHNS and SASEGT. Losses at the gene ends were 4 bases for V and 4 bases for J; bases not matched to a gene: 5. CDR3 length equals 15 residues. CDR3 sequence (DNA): TGTGCCAGCAGTGTCGGGACAGGGGTGGCAGATACGCAGTATTTT. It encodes CASSVGTGVADTQYF.

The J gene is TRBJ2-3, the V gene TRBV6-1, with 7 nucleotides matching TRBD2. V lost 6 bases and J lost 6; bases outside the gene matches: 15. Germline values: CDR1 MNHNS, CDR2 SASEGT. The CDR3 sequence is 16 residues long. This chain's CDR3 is CASRLTRWGGVDTQYF. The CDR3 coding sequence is TGTGCCAGCAGACTTACCCGGTGGGGGGGGGTGGATACGCAGTATTTT.

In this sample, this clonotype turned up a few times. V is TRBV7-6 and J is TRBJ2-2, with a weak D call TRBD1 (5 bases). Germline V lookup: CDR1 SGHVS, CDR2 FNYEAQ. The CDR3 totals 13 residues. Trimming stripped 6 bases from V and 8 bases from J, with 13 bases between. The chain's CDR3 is CASSSSGQGELFF. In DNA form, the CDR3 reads TGTGCCAGCAGTTCCTCAGGGCAGGGGGAGCTGTTTTTT. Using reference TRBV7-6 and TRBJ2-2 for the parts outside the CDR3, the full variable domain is GAGVSQSPRYKVTKRGQDVALRCDPISGHVSLYWYRQALGQGPEFLTYFNYEAQQDKSGLPNDRFSAERPEGSISTLTIQRTEQRDSAMYRCASSSSGQGELFFGEGSRLTVL.

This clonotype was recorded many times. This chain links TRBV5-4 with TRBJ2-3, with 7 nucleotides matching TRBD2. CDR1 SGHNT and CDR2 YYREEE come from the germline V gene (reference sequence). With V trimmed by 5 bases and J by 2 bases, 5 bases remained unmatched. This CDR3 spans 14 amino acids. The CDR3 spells CASSWGGVTDTQYF. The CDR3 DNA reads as TGTGCCAGCAGTTGGGGGGGTGTCACAGATACGCAGTATTTT.

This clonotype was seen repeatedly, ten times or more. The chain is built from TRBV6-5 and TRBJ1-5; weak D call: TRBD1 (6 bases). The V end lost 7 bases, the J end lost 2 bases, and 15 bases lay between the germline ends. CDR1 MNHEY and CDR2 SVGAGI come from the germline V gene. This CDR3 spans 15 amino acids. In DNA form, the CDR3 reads TGTGCCAGCACTTTAAGACGACAGGGCAATCAGCCCCAGCATTTT. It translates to CASTLRRQGNQPQHF.

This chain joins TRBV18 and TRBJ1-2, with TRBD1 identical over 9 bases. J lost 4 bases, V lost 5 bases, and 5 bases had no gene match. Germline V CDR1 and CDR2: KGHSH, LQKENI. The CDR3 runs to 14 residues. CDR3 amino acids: CASSYRDRVYGYTF. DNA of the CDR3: TGTGCCAGCTCATACCGGGACAGGGTCTATGGCTACACCTTC.

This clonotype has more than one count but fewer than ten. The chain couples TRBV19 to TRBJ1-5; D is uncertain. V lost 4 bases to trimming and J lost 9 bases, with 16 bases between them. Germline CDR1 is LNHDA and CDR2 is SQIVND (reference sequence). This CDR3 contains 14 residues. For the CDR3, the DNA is TGTGCCAGTAGTAGAGAGGGAACCCCTCGGCCCCAGCATTTT. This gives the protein CASSREGTPRPQHF.

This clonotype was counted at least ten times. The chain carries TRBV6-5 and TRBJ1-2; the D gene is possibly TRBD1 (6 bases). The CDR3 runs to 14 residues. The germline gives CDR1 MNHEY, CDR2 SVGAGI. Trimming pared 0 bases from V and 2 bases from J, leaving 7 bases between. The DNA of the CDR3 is TGTGCCAGCAGTTACTCACAGGGAAACTATGGCTACACCTTC. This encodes CASSYSQGNYGYTF.

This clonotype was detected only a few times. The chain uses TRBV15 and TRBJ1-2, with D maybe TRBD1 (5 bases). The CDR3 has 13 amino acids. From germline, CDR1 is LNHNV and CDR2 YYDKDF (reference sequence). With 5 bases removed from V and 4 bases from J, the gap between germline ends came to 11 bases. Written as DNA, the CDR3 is TGTGCCACCAGCCCGGGACCGATCTATGGCTACACCTTC. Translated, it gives CATSPGPIYGYTF.

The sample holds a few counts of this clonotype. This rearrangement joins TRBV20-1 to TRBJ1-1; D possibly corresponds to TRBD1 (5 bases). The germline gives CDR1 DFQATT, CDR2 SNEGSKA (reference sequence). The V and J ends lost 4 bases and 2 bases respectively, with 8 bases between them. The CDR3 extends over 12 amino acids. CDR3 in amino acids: CSAKGPNTEAFF. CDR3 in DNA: TGCAGTGCTAAGGGACCCAACACTGAAGCTTTCTTT.

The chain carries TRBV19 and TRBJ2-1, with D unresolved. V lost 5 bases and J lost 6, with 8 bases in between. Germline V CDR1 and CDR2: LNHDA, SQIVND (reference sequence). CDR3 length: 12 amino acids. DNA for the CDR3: TGTGCCAGTAGTCCCCTGGGCAATGAGCAGTTCTTC. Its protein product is CASSPLGNEQFF.

In DNA, the CDR3 is TGTGCCGCGGCGGAGGCCGGGGTATCCGATACGCAGTATTTT. It codes for CAAAEAGVSDTQYF. The chain couples TRBV7-9 to TRBJ2-3; D is possibly TRBD2 (5 bases). The V and J ends lost 11 bases and 6 bases respectively, with 21 bases between them. The CDR3 loop spans 14 amino acids. Germline loops: CDR1 SEHNR, CDR2 FQNEAQ (reference sequence).

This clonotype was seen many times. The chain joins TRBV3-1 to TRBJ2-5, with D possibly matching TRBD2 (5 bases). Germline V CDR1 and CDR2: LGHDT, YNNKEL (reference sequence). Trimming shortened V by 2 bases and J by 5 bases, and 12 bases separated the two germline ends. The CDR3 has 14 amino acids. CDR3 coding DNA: TGTGCCAGCAGCCAAACCGGAACGGGGGAGACCCAGTACTTC. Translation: CASSQTGTGETQYF.